This is a list of T cell receptor beta chains from one sample in a study of CD8 T cells in Susac syndrome. TCRdb re-called the immunoSEQ multiplex PCR reads through MiXCR, storing one row per CDR3 protein. The sample consists of about 290,000 distinct CDR3 sequences, roughly 85% of them appearing once. The source material was CD8+ T cells from PBMCs. The receptor source for this set is a human donor with multiple sclerosis. CDR3s include the opening cysteine and the closing phenylalanine or tryptophan. D genes are given only for firm matches. The size entry is marked missing in some rows and otherwise reads once, few, many or a size class.

15	.	TRBD1	TRBJ2-5	TRBV7-9	TGTGCCAGCAGCTTAGTCGGGACAGGGCAAGAGACCCAGTACTTC	CASSLVGTGQETQYF
16	.	TRBD1	TRBJ2-7	TRBV19	TGTGCCAGTAGTCAACTAACTAAGACAGGGGGCTACGAGCAGTACTTC	CASSQLTKTGGYEQYF
16	.	.	TRBJ2-1	TRBV4-3	TGCGCCAGCAGCCTGGGGCGCGGGATGGAGTCTGGGGAGCAGTTCTTC	CASSLGRGMESGEQFF
14	.	.	TRBJ1-2	TRBV19	TGTGCCAGTATTGGAGGGGCAGCCCTCTATGGCTACACCTTC	CASIGGAALYGYTF
12	.	.	TRBJ2-5	TRBV30	TGTGCCTGGAGGGAGAACCGCGAGACCCAGTACTTC	CAWRENRETQYF
15	.	.	TRBJ1-1	TRBV5-4	TGTGCCAGCAGCTTGGGGCCAGGGGTGAACACTGAAGCTTTCTTT	CASSLGPGVNTEAFF
16	.	TRBD1	TRBJ2-1	TRBV5-4	TGTGCCAGCAGCCCGCCCTACAGGGGGCGCCCGCATGAGCAGTTCTTC	CASSPPYRGRPHEQFF
14	.	.	TRBJ1-5	TRBV5-6	TGTGCCAGCAGCCTCCAATCCAAGGGTCAGCCCCAGCATTTT	CASSLQSKGQPQHF
17	.	.	TRBJ2-5	TRBV7-9	TGTGCCAGCAGCACTCCACTGGGCACAGGGTTCCAAGAGACCCAGTACTTC	CASSTPLGTGFQETQYF
14	few	.	TRBJ2-7	TRBV6-5	TGTGCCAGCAGTTACTCGGGTAGGGGGGGCGAGCAGTACTTC	CASSYSGRGGEQYF
14	.	.	TRBJ1-1	TRBV18	TGTGCCAGCTCTCTCGACAGGACGAACACTGAAGCTTTCTTT	CASSLDRTNTEAFF
15	.	.	TRBJ2-7	TRBV19	TGTGCCAGTAGTGCGAGCCGGGTTCCCACCTACGAGCAGTACTTC	CASSASRVPTYEQYF
14	.	.	TRBJ2-7	TRBV27	TGTGCCAGCAGTTTTGGGTGGGGCTCCTACGAGCAGTACTTC	CASSFGWGSYEQYF
13	.	TRBD1	TRBJ1-1	TRBV19	TGTGCCAGTAGTCTGACAGGGGGCTGGGAAGCTTTCTTT	CASSLTGGWEAFF
13	.	.	TRBJ1-3	TRBV27	TGTGCCAGCAGTCGGTGGGGGGAAAACACCATATATTTT	CASSRWGENTIYF
16	.	TRBD1	TRBJ1-4	TRBV15	TGTGCCACCAGCAGAGGCAGGGGGCGAGGTAATGAAAAACTGTTTTTT	CATSRGRGRGNEKLFF
15	.	.	TRBJ2-7	TRBV27	TGTGCCAGCAGTTTATCTTCCTGGGGCGATGACGAGCAGTACTTC	CASSLSSWGDDEQYF
14	.	.	TRBJ2-7	TRBV5-1	TGCGCCAGCAGCGCGGAACTGCGGGACCACGAGCAGTACTTC	CASSAELRDHEQYF
16	.	TRBD2	TRBJ2-5	TRBV28	TGTGCCAGCAGTCCCTTGACTAGCGGGTGGGAAGAGACCCAGTACTTC	CASSPLTSGWEETQYF
17	.	TRBD2	TRBJ2-1	TRBV20-1	TGCAGTGCTAGCGGAGGGCTAGCGGTTAGCTCCTACAATGAGCAGTTCTTC	CSASGGLAVSSYNEQFF
12	few	.	TRBJ2-2	TRBV27	TGTGCCAGCAGCCTCGGTATGGGGGAGCTGTTTTTT	CASSLGMGELFF
16	.	.	TRBJ2-6	TRBV28	TGTGCCAGCTGTAACCAGCCACCCTCTGGGGCCAACGTCCTGACTTTC	CASCNQPPSGANVLTF
15	.	TRBD2	TRBJ2-7	TRBV27	TGTGCCAGCCGACCTGGGGCGGGAGGCAACTACGAGCAGTACTTC	CASRPGAGGNYEQYF
14	once	.	TRBJ1-1	TRBV3-1	TGTGCCAGCAGCCAAGAGGGAGTAGGGCGTCAGGCTTTCTTT	CASSQEGVGRQAFF
17	.	.	TRBJ2-2	TRBV5-1	TGCGCCAGCAGCTTGGCCCTCGGGCGGGAAATTACCGGGGAGCTGTTTTTT	CASSLALGREITGELFF
13	.	.	TRBJ2-7	TRBV30	TGTGCCTGGGGTGAAGACCTCTCCTACGAGCAGTACTTC	CAWGEDLSYEQYF
14	.	.	TRBJ1-6	TRBV28	TGTGCCAGCAGTTTGGTCGGCCTTAATTCACCCCTCCACTTT	CASSLVGLNSPLHF
16	.	.	TRBJ2-3	TRBV4-3	TGCGCCAGCAGCCAAGATGCGCAACAACGCACAGATACGCAGTATTTT	CASSQDAQQRTDTQYF
15	few	.	TRBJ2-2	TRBV6-5	TGTGCCAGCAGTTGGGACTCTGCGGGGACCCGGGAGCTGTTTTTT	CASSWDSAGTRELFF
17	.	.	TRBJ2-5	TRBV10-3	TGTGCCACCAGTGACATGCTCCGGACGCCTCCTGAGGAGACCCAGTACTTC	CATSDMLRTPPEETQYF
14	.	TRBD1	TRBJ1-1	TRBV28	TGTGCCAGCAGTTTAACAGGGGGTTACTCTGAAGCTTTCTTT	CASSLTGGYSEAFF
13	.	.	TRBJ1-5	TRBV9	TGTGCCAGCAGCGTAGCAGGGATAGTAGCCCAGCATTTT	CASSVAGIVAQHF
15	.	.	TRBJ1-2	TRBV7-9	TGTGCCAGCAGCTTAGCTGGCCAGATTAACTATGGCTACACCTTC	CASSLAGQINYGYTF
15	.	.	TRBJ2-1	TRBV3-1	TGTGCCAGCAGCCAGGCCGGCGAGGGATACAATGAGCAGTTCTTC	CASSQAGEGYNEQFF
15	.	.	TRBJ2-1	TRBV28	TGTGCCACCTACGCCGCCAGGGTCTCCTACAATGAGCAGTTCTTC	CATYAARVSYNEQFF
16	once	TRBD1	TRBJ2-1	TRBV12-3/TRBV12-4	TGTGCCAGCAGGTTGCCCGGGACAGGGAACAACAATGAGCAGTTCTTC	CASRLPGTGNNNEQFF
15	.	.	TRBJ2-2	TRBV27	TGTGCCAGCAGCCCTCCCTTCCCTCCGACCGGGGAGCTGTTTTTT	CASSPPFPPTGELFF
16	.	.	TRBJ2-4	TRBV18	TGTGCCAGCTCACCAGTCAGAGCACAGGACAAAAACATTCAGTACTTC	CASSPVRAQDKNIQYF
14	.	TRBD1	TRBJ2-3	TRBV11-3	TGTGCCAGCAGCTCGGACAGGGCCCCAGATACGCAGTATTTT	CASSSDRAPDTQYF
15	.	.	TRBJ2-7	TRBV7-9	TGTGCCAGCAGCTCAGGTACAGAGCCCCTTCGCGAGCAGTACTTC	CASSSGTEPLREQYF
18	.	TRBD1	TRBJ2-7	TRBV29-1	TGCAGCGTTGATCTTGGGACTGAAGACAGGGGCTCTCTCTACGAGCAGTACTTC	CSVDLGTEDRGSLYEQYF
11	.	.	TRBJ2-7	TRBV7-9	TGTGCCAGCAGCTTTAATGGCGAGCAGTACTTC	CASSFNGEQYF
15	.	TRBD2	TRBJ2-7	TRBV20-1	TGCAGTGATCGACCGTCCCTAGCGGGAAGGTTTCAGCAGTACTTC	CSDRPSLAGRFQQYF
14	.	.	TRBJ2-7	TRBV20-1	TGCAGTGCCCGAGACCGGGACTCCTCCTACGAGCAGTACTTC	CSARDRDSSYEQYF
14	.	.	TRBJ2-5	TRBV20-1	TGCAGTGCTAGTCCCCGGGAGATGCCAGAGACCCAGTACTTC	CSASPREMPETQYF
14	.	TRBD1	TRBJ1-1	TRBV28	TGTGCCAGCAGTGAAGGGGGCACAGCGACTGAAGCTTTCTTT	CASSEGGTATEAFF
16	.	.	TRBJ1-3	TRBV15	TGTGCCACCAGCAGAGATGGGCCTCGGGGGGAGGGGGCCATATATTTT	CATSRDGPRGEGAIYF
14	.	.	TRBJ2-1	TRBV27	TGTGCCAGCAGTTTTGGGGGTTTGGGCAATGAGCAGTTCTTC	CASSFGGLGNEQFF